Here is one TCR beta chain with its context. This sample is part of a study of blood T cell repertoires in COVID-19. About the study: Researchers got acute and convalescent COVID-19 samples from the United States, Italy and Spain. The analysed material was cDNA or gDNA that came from T cells, B-cell-depleted T cells, or PBMCs.

Methods used by the authors: Quantification of nucleated cells was approximated via reference gene primer amplification. Produced via immunoSEQ multiplex PCR; TCRdb's table is partial and in-frame only. The D gene and trimming were derived from the DNA, and the V and J assignments and clone size from that table. Of 130,000 or so clones in the sample, about 87% were seen once. The sequence was collected from a man in his fifties or sixties with active or convalescent COVID-19. The sample comprised peripheral blood.

For the CDR3, the DNA is TGTGCCAGCAGACAGGACAGAAAAGCTTTCTTT. It specifies CASRQDRKAFF. This sequence joins TRBV12-3 or TRBV12-4 and TRBJ1-1; the D gene is possibly TRBD1 (6 bases). This CDR3 is built from 11 residues. The germline V and J ends were trimmed by 6 bases and 9 bases, with 11 bases remaining between them.